These 27 T cell receptor beta chains originate from one sample sequenced in a study of blood T cell repertoires in COVID-19. Data came from immunoSEQ multiplex PCR; TCRdb stores just in-frame clones and leaves some out. The table lists tens of thousands of clones, around 86% of them singletons. The sample taken for sequencing was peripheral blood. The receptors here all came from a middle-aged man with acute or convalescent COVID-19.

The chain has TRBV18 and TRBJ1-2, with no clear D. CDR1 and CDR2 (germline): KGHSH, LQKENI. V lost 1 base, J lost 6 bases, and 12 bases lay in between. The CDR3 spans 14 residues. CDR3 coding DNA: TGTGCCAGCTCACCACGCTCGCCCGGGGATGGCTACACCTTC. Encoded protein: CASSPRSPGDGYTF.

This sequence joins TRBV10-1 and TRBJ1-4; no firm D call. V was clipped by 5 bases and J by 8 bases, with 9 bases between them. The germline gives CDR1 WNHNN, CDR2 SYGVQD (reference sequence). The CDR3 is made up of 12 amino acids. The chain's CDR3 is CASSSLGEKLFF. The CDR3 bases are TGCGCCAGCAGTTCACTGGGCGAAAAACTGTTTTTT.

This clone was recorded once. V gene TRBV6-6 combines with J gene TRBJ1-2; TRBD1 agrees at 10 bases. This CDR3 region has 14 residues. After removal of 6 bases from V and 1 base from J, the junction contained 2 bases not matched to a gene. The V gene's germline CDR1 is MNHNY and CDR2 SVGAGI (reference sequence). The chain's CDR3 is CASRTGGLNYGYTF. In nucleotides, the CDR3 is TGTGCCAGCAGGACAGGGGGCCTTAACTATGGCTACACCTTC.

The V gene is TRBV7-9, the J gene TRBJ2-1; D is uncertain. V was clipped by 4 bases and J by 0 bases, with 10 bases between them. The CDR3 runs to 15 residues. Germline CDR1 and CDR2: SEHNR and FQNEAQ (reference sequence). CDR3 loop: CASSSQASSYNEQFF. The CDR3 DNA sequence: TGTGCCAGCAGCTCCCAGGCAAGCTCCTACAATGAGCAGTTCTTC.

This chain joins TRBV18 and TRBJ2-7; D possibly corresponds to TRBD2 (6 bases). CDR1 is KGHSH and CDR2 is LQKENI in the germline V gene. Trimming took 3 bases from V and 4 from J, leaving 10 bases between them. The CDR3 is made up of 13 amino acids. DNA of the CDR3: TGTGCCAGCTCACCGGGAGGACTTTACGAGCAGTACTTC. This codes for CASSPGGLYEQYF.

This chain links TRBV10-3 with TRBJ2-7; a possible D gene is TRBD2 (6 bases). Germline CDR1 is ENHRY and CDR2 is SYGVKD. CDR3 length equals 12 residues. V shed 8 bases and J shed 7 bases, with 15 bases lying between them. Here the CDR3 DNA reads TGTGCCATCGGAATTTCGGAGGGTGAGCAGTACTTC. Translated: CAIGISEGEQYF.

V is TRBV5-1 and J is TRBJ1-3; D ambiguous. Germline V gene sequence: CDR1 SGHRS, CDR2 YFSETQ. V was pared by 5 bases and J by 0 bases, with 12 bases between. The CDR3 spans 15 residues. Here the CDR3 DNA reads TGCGCCAGCAGTCTGGACGGACTCTCTGGAAACACCATATATTTT. The encoded protein is CASSLDGLSGNTIYF. Complete variable domain (other parts from reference TRBV5-1 and TRBJ1-3): KAGVTQTPRYLIKTRGQQVTLSCSPISGHRSVSWYQQTPGQGLQFLFEYFSETQRNKGNFPGRFSGRQFSNSRSEMNVSTLELGDSALYLCASSLDGLSGNTIYFGEGSWLTVV.

V gene TRBV7-2 combines with J gene TRBJ1-6; possible D gene TRBD1, 5 bases. This CDR3 is 14 amino acids long. Germline loops: CDR1 SGHTA, CDR2 FQGNSA. V was clipped by 3 bases and J by 7 bases, with 10 bases between them. The CDR3 nucleotides read TGTGCCAGCAGCTTCTTAACAGGAAATTCACCCCTCCACTTT. Encoded protein: CASSFLTGNSPLHF.

This clone was observed a handful of times. This chain connects TRBV19 to TRBJ1-1; no reliable D call. The CDR3 sequence is 12 residues long. CDR1 and CDR2 (germline): LNHDA, SQIVND (reference sequence). Trimming cost V 9 bases and J 1 base, with 9 bases left between them. For the CDR3, the DNA is TGTGCCAGCTTCAGTTCGAACACTGAAGCTTTCTTT. As protein: CASFSSNTEAFF.

The CDR3 loop reads CASSYGAGDSPLHF. CDR3 nucleotides: TGTGCCAGCAGTTACGGAGCGGGGGATTCACCCCTCCACTTT. This chain links TRBV6-6 with TRBJ1-6; D perhaps matches TRBD1 (5 bases). CDR3 length: 14 amino acids. Germline V gene lookup returns CDR1 MNHNY and CDR2 SVGAGI (reference sequence). The V end was cut by 2 bases, the J end by 8 bases, with 10 bases between.

The gene calls are TRBV14 and TRBJ2-7; maybe TRBD1 (6 bases). Trimming shortened V by 1 base and J by 4 bases, and 8 bases separated the two germline ends. Germline loops: CDR1 SGHDN, CDR2 FVKESK. This CDR3 contains 13 residues. The CDR3 DNA reads as TGTGCCAGCAGCCAAGGACAGGCTTACGAGCAGTACTTC. This translates into CASSQGQAYEQYF.

The V and J genes are TRBV19 and TRBJ2-1; D ambiguous. CDR3 length: 17 amino acids. Germline CDR1 reads LNHDA; CDR2 reads SQIVND (reference sequence). Trimming pared 6 bases from V and 0 bases from J, leaving 18 bases between. The CDR3 nucleotides are TGTGCCAGTAGGCCCTATCCGCATTTAGACTCCTACAATGAGCAGTTCTTC. It encodes CASRPYPHLDSYNEQFF.

The chain joins TRBV18 to TRBJ2-5, with TRBD1 identical over 7 bases. Germline lookup yields CDR1 KGHSH and CDR2 LQKENI. The ends lost 3 bases at V and 5 bases at J; junction bases unmatched: 6. This CDR3 comprises 14 residues. CDR3 sequence reads: CASSPYRGEETQYF. In DNA, the CDR3 is TGTGCCAGCTCACCCTACAGGGGCGAGGAGACCCAGTACTTC.

V is TRBV5-6 and J is TRBJ1-2; TRBD1 aligns across 9 bases. The CDR3 extends over 15 amino acids. The germline V gene encodes CDR1 SGHDT and CDR2 YYEEEE. V trimming: 2 bases; J trimming: 3 bases; junction bases outside the gene matches: 5. The CDR3 DNA follows: TGTGCCAGCAGCTTCCGGGACAGGGTCGACTATGGCTACACCTTC. This encodes CASSFRDRVDYGYTF.

This chain links TRBV5-1 with TRBJ1-6; D remains unclear. Trimming removed 2 bases from V and 7 bases from J, with 7 bases in between. Germline CDR1 is SGHRS and CDR2 is YFSETQ. This CDR3 contains 13 residues. The CDR3 reads CASSFGQNSPLHF. CDR3 nucleotide sequence: TGCGCCAGCAGCTTTGGGCAAAATTCACCCCTCCACTTT.

This clone was seen just once. The rearrangement joins TRBV11-3 to TRBJ2-3; 11 bases map to TRBD2. There are 17 residues in the CDR3. Trimming removed 6 bases from V and 3 bases from J; junction bases left unmatched: 11. Germline assignment: CDR1 SGHNT and CDR2 YENEEA. CDR3 in amino acids: CASSRHTGTSGTDTQYF. CDR3 DNA sequence: TGTGCCAGCAGTCGTCATACCGGGACTAGCGGAACAGATACGCAGTATTTT. Variable domain in full (rest from reference TRBV11-3 and TRBJ2-3): EAGVVQSPRYKIIEKKQPVAFWCNPISGHNTLYWYLQNLGQGPELLIRYENEEAVDDSQLPKDRFSAERLKGVDSTLKIQPAELGDSAVYLCASSRHTGTSGTDTQYFGPGTRLTVL.

V and J are TRBV6-6 and TRBJ1-5; D remains ambiguous. CDR1 is MNHNY and CDR2 is SVGAGI in the germline V gene (reference sequence). The V gene lost 8 bases and the J gene lost 2 bases, with 13 bases spanning the gap. This CDR3 is built from 14 residues. This CDR3 reads CASSMVAGNQPQHF. CDR3 in DNA: TGTGCCAGCTCGATGGTCGCGGGCAATCAGCCCCAGCATTTT.

The chain uses TRBV6-1 and TRBJ1-1; tentatively, D is TRBD1 (6 bases). This CDR3 comprises 16 residues. Trimming took off 0 bases at V and 2 bases at J, with 13 bases between the two ends. Per germline, CDR1 MNHNS and CDR2 SASEGT. The CDR3 DNA is TGTGCCAGCAGTGAAGCCTTGAGGGGGTCTAACACTGAAGCTTTCTTT. This translates into CASSEALRGSNTEAFF.

This chain joins TRBV2 and TRBJ1-1; D ambiguous. There are 13 residues in the CDR3. Germline CDR1 SNHLY, CDR2 FYNNEI. The V and J ends lost 4 bases and 0 bases respectively, with 6 bases between them. The CDR3 DNA sequence: TGTGCCAGCAGTGGGCAGATGAACACTGAAGCTTTCTTT. Translating gives CASSGQMNTEAFF.

This rearrangement joins TRBV7-2 to TRBJ2-5, with 14 bases lining up with TRBD2. V trimming: 5 bases; J trimming: 5 bases; junction bases outside the gene matches: 7. The CDR3 totals 16 residues. Per germline, CDR1 SGHTA and CDR2 FQGNSA. The CDR3 sequence: CASSIGLAGGRETQYF. CDR3 sequence (DNA): TGTGCCAGCAGCATTGGACTAGCGGGGGGTAGGGAGACCCAGTACTTC.

This clone was counted between two and nine times. Relative to the germline gene, one junction end is altered; a read error may explain this. The V call is TRBV7-8, the J call TRBJ2-7; a weak D match, TRBD2 (6 bases). The CDR3 contains 14 residues. Germline CDR1 SGHVS, CDR2 FQNEAQ. The CDR3 loop reads CASSLLLWEADLNF. CDR3 sequence (DNA): TGTGCCAGCAGCTTGCTCCTGTGGGAGGCCGATTTGAACTTC.

This clone was detected only once. V usage is TRBV25-1 and J usage is TRBJ2-7; 11 bases agree with TRBD2. Germline lookup yields CDR1 MGHDK and CDR2 SYGVNS. J gave up 7 bases and V 5 bases, and 4 bases lay outside the gene matches. There are 13 residues in the CDR3. CDR3 nucleotide sequence: TGTGCCAGCAGTCCTAGCGGGGGGAATGAGCAGTACTTC. This sequence encodes CASSPSGGNEQYF.

The gene calls are TRBV5-1 and TRBJ1-4; D may be TRBD1 (5 bases). The CDR3 length is 16 residues. Deletions cut 4 bases from V and 4 bases from J, with 17 bases between. The germline CDR1 and CDR2 sequences are SGHRS and YFSETQ. CDR3 in DNA: TGCGCCAGCAGCCGCTCCGAAGGCGGGGGTAATGAAAAACTGTTTTTT. Amino acids: CASSRSEGGGNEKLFF.

V gene TRBV19 combines with J gene TRBJ1-1, with 9 nucleotides matching TRBD1. The V gene end was trimmed by 8 bases and the J gene end by 6 bases; junction bases not matched to a gene: 7. CDR3 length equals 13 residues. CDR1 and CDR2 (germline): LNHDA, SQIVND (reference sequence). The CDR3 DNA is TGTGCCAGTTTGGGACAGGGCCCCCCTGAAGCTTTCTTT. It specifies CASLGQGPPEAFF.

V and J are TRBV7-3 and TRBJ1-2, with 9 bases that match TRBD1. V lost 4 bases, J lost 3 bases, and 3 bases stayed unmatched. The CDR3 spans 14 residues. CDR1 and CDR2 (germline): SGHTA, FQGTGA. CDR3 region: CASSSTGGDYGYTF. The CDR3 DNA follows: TGTGCCAGCAGCTCGACAGGGGGAGACTATGGCTACACCTTC.

The chain couples TRBV2 to TRBJ1-5; tentative D call: TRBD1 (6 bases). CDR3 length: 14 amino acids. V gave up 8 bases and J gave up 7 bases, with 18 bases separating them. CDR1 and CDR2 (germline): SNHLY, FYNNEI. The CDR3 region is CASSSGGRGQPQHF. The CDR3 DNA sequence: TGTGCCAGCTCGTCCGGGGGGCGCGGACAGCCCCAGCATTTT.

The V call is TRBV6-6, the J call TRBJ1-6; D gene uncertain. The V and J ends lost 6 bases and 9 bases respectively, with 9 bases between them. The CDR3 covers 12 residues. CDR1 and CDR2 from the germline V gene are MNHNY and SVGAGI (reference sequence). The CDR3 DNA follows: TGTGCCAGCAGCCCCAGTGTTTCACCCCTCCACTTT. It translates to CASSPSVSPLHF.